Following are 5 T cell receptor beta chains from one sample sequenced in a study of a mutant IDH1 vaccine in newly diagnosed glioma. This sample's time point: week 5, during vaccination. A single vaccine dose contained 300 ug of mutant IDH1 20-mer peptide, and topical imiquimod was used with it. Assay: immunoSEQ multiplex PCR; the TCRdb copy retains only in-frame clones and omits some. Counted here are some 27,000 clones, around 79% occurring once; the ten biggest clones make up almost 9.5%. The antigens for these receptors are not known. The sample consisted of PBMCs, taken from a glioma patient whose treatment included an IDH1 peptide vaccine. The receptors shown here come from a man aged 40-55 years with glioma.

This clone occurred once. This chain connects TRBV19 to TRBJ1-4; D call uncertain. The CDR3 runs 15 residues. Germline CDR1 reads LNHDA; CDR2 reads SQIVND (reference sequence). V lost 3 bases to trimming and J lost 8 bases, with 16 bases between them. The CDR3 DNA follows: TGTGCCAGTAGTATCCCCCGGAGACAAGGAGAAAAACTGTTTTTT. This translates into CASSIPRRQGEKLFF.

The V gene is TRBV6-5, the J gene TRBJ2-7; D gene unclear. The CDR3 has 13 residues. Germline CDR1 and CDR2: MNHEY and SVGAGI. V lost 3 bases and J 1 base, leaving 7 bases between the germline ends. The CDR3 reads CASSYGDSYEQYF. Here the CDR3 DNA reads TGTGCCAGCAGTTATGGGGATTCCTACGAGCAGTACTTC.

This clone was observed a handful of times. The chain uses TRBV19 and TRBJ2-1, with D hard to call. Germline-derived CDR1 and CDR2 are LNHDA and SQIVND (reference sequence). The CDR3 covers 11 residues. Deletions cut 1 base from V and 10 bases from J, with 5 bases between. DNA for the CDR3: TGTGCCAGTAGTATAGGTGGGGAGCAGTTCTTC. This encodes CASSIGGEQFF. Full variable domain (remainder filled in from reference TRBV19 and TRBJ2-1): DGGITQSPKYLFRKEGQNVTLSCEQNLNHDAMYWYRQDPGQGLRLIYYSQIVNDFQKGDIAEGYSVSREKKESFPLTVTSAQKNPTAFYLCASSIGGEQFFGPGTRLTVL.

This chain uses TRBV7-2 with TRBJ1-1; a possible D gene is TRBD1 (5 bases). This CDR3 region has 15 residues. Germline loops: CDR1 SGHTA, CDR2 FQGNSA. The V gene lost 1 base and the J gene lost 1 base, with 10 bases spanning the gap. The CDR3 sequence is CASSLEGRQNTEAFF. For the CDR3, the DNA is TGTGCCAGCAGCTTAGAGGGACGGCAGAACACTGAAGCTTTCTTT.

V usage is TRBV30 and J usage is TRBJ1-2, with TRBD1 matching over 8 bases. CDR1 GTSNPN and CDR2 SVGIG come from the germline V gene (reference sequence). CDR3 length: 14 amino acids. V gave up 5 bases and J gave up 8 bases; unmatched junction bases: 13. CDR3 sequence reads: CAWSDRGSREGYTF. The CDR3 nucleotides are TGTGCCTGGTCCGACAGGGGAAGTCGGGAAGGCTACACCTTC.